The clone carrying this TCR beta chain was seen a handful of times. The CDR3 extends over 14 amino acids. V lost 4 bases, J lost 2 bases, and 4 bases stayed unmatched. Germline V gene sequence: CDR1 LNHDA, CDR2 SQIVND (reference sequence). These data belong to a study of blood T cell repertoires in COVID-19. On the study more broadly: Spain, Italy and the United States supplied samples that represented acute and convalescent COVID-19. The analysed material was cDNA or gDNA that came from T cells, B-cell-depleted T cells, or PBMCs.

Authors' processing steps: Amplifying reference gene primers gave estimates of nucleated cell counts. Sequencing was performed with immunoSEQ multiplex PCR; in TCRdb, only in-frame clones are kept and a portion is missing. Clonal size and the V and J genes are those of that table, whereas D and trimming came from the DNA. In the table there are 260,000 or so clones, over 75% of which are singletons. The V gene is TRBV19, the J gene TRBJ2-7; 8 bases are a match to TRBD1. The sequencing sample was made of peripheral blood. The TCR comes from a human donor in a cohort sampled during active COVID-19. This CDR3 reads CASSSGQGPYEQYF. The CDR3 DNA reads TGTGCCAGTAGTAGTGGACAGGGTCCCTACGAGCAGTACTTC.